The 24 T cell receptor beta chains in this list originate from one sample, sequenced in a study of CD8 T cells in ankylosing spondylitis. These receptors have no known antigen. TCRdb redid the calling of the 5' RACE reads with MiXCR, one entry per CDR3 protein. Among about 840,000 distinct CDR3 sequences listed, over 9.5% were seen once. Whole-study findings and limits: Characteristic, it appeared, of ankylosing spondylitis blood was a TCR beta motif of seven or eight highly homologous variants.

The sample consisted of blood, either unsorted or a sorted T cell fraction (not recorded which). Receptor source: a male donor with ankylosing spondylitis.

This rearrangement joins TRBV27 to TRBJ2-1; 10 bases map to TRBD1. The CDR3 extends over 13 amino acids. V trimming: 7 bases; J trimming: 7 bases; junction bases outside the gene matches: 4. Germline V gives CDR1 MNHEY, CDR2 SMNVEV (reference sequence). CDR3: CASKRTGGNEQFF. The CDR3, as DNA: TGTGCCAGCAAGAGGACAGGGGGAAATGAGCAGTTCTTC.

CDR3 protein: CASRGGRGAYNEQFF. DNA for the CDR3: TGTGCCAGCAGGGGGGGCAGGGGAGCCTACAATGAGCAGTTCTTC. This sequence joins TRBV12-3 or TRBV12-4 and TRBJ2-1; possibly TRBD1 or TRBD2 for D (6 bases each). This CDR3 comprises 15 residues. Trimming removed 6 bases from V and 2 bases from J, with 14 bases in between.

This clonotype was picked up many times. V and J are TRBV29-1 and TRBJ1-1, with D perhaps TRBD1 (6 bases). CDR3 length equals 15 residues. CDR1 is SQVTM and CDR2 is ANQGSEA in the germline V gene. V shed 1 base and J shed 3 bases, with 15 bases lying between them. CDR3 coding DNA: TGCAGCGTTGAAGGGTTTGGGGGCTGGGACACTGAAGCTTTCTTT. It is translated as CSVEGFGGWDTEAFF.

This clonotype has a count of ten or more. The chain employs TRBV20-1 and TRBJ1-1; D possibly corresponds to TRBD1 (6 bases). This CDR3 contains 13 residues. Between the trimmed V and J ends, which lost 5 bases and 1 base, there was a span of 11 bases. Germline-derived CDR1 and CDR2 are DFQATT and SNEGSKA (reference sequence). In nucleotides, the CDR3 is TGCAGTGCTGTCAGGGGCCAGAACACTGAAGCTTTCTTT. Its translation: CSAVRGQNTEAFF.

The rearrangement joins TRBV20-1 to TRBJ1-4; a possible D gene is TRBD1 (6 bases). The CDR3 has 15 residues. The germline V gene encodes CDR1 DFQATT and CDR2 SNEGSKA (reference sequence). Trimming removed 2 bases from V and 2 bases from J, with 12 bases in between. The CDR3 is CSARRGGGTNEKLFF. The CDR3 nucleotides read TGCAGTGCTAGAAGGGGGGGAGGGACTAATGAAAAACTGTTTTTT.

This clonotype was detected only a few times. The V and J genes are TRBV6-2 or TRBV6-3 and TRBJ1-5, with D unresolved. CDR1 and CDR2 (germline): MNHEY, SVGEGT. This CDR3 spans 14 amino acids. V was pared by 5 bases and J by 7 bases, with 15 bases between. CDR3 residues: CASSHPGVEQPQHF. For the CDR3, the DNA is TGTGCCAGCAGTCATCCCGGGGTCGAACAGCCCCAGCATTTT.

Many counts were recorded for this clonotype. J is TRBJ2-4 and V is TRBV29-1; D ambiguous. Germline V lookup: CDR1 SQVTM, CDR2 ANQGSEA. V lost 3 bases, J lost 4 bases, and 4 bases lay in between. The CDR3 runs to 11 residues. The CDR3 DNA reads TGCAGCGTTGACAGAAAAAACATTCAGTACTTC. This encodes CSVDRKNIQYF.

The chain joins TRBV18 to TRBJ1-1, with D perhaps TRBD1 (5 bases). Germline CDR1 is KGHSH and CDR2 is LQKENI. The CDR3 totals 14 residues. V shed 2 bases and J shed 5 bases, with 12 bases lying between them. In DNA, the CDR3 is TGTGCCAGCTCACCAGGGGGAGTTGGGACTGAAGCTTTCTTT. Translating it yields CASSPGGVGTEAFF.

This clonotype was seen only a few times. The chain combines TRBV7-6 with TRBJ1-2; D perhaps matches TRBD1 (5 bases). Germline values: CDR1 SGHVS, CDR2 FNYEAQ. The CDR3 has 15 amino acids. Trimming stripped 1 base from V and 7 bases from J, with 16 bases between. The CDR3 coding sequence is TGTGCCAGCAGCTTAGATCCGAGGGGAGACGCTGGCTACACCTTC. Translation: CASSLDPRGDAGYTF.

In its sample, this clonotype was seen many times. This chain connects TRBV6-5 to TRBJ2-7, with D perhaps matching TRBD1 (6 bases). Germline V lookup: CDR1 MNHEY, CDR2 SVGAGI. This CDR3 is 16 amino acids long. The V end lost 4 bases, the J end lost 0 bases, and 16 bases lay between the germline ends. The CDR3 coding sequence is TGTGCCAGCAGTTTCCGCTACACAGGGAGCTCCTACGAGCAGTACTTC. Translating it yields CASSFRYTGSSYEQYF.

This clonotype occurred a few times. The V and J genes are TRBV6-5 and TRBJ1-1; no firm D call. CDR1 is MNHEY and CDR2 is SVGAGI in the germline V gene. V dropped 2 bases and J dropped 5 bases, with 9 bases sitting between them. This CDR3 comprises 13 residues. In nucleotides, the CDR3 is TGTGCCAGCAGTTACGGGGTAGCGACTGAAGCTTTCTTT. Translation: CASSYGVATEAFF.

The CDR3 here is CASSSQGYGTEAFF. Here the CDR3 DNA reads TGCGCCAGCAGCTCACAGGGGTATGGCACTGAAGCTTTCTTT. The V and J genes are TRBV5-1 and TRBJ1-1, with TRBD1 matching 7 bases. The germline V gene has CDR1 SGHRS and CDR2 YFSETQ. V was pared by 3 bases and J by 4 bases, with 6 bases of the junction left unmatched. This CDR3 comprises 14 residues.

This clonotype was observed a few times. The V call is TRBV27, the J call TRBJ2-5; D may be TRBD1 (5 bases). Germline V gene data show CDR1 as MNHEY and CDR2 as SMNVEV (reference sequence). The length of the CDR3 is 15 residues. Trimming left V 6 bases short and J 3 bases short, with 17 bases between. CDR3 in DNA: TGTGCCAGCAGCCGGACACCGGGCCTCGAAGAGACCCAGTACTTC. Protein: CASSRTPGLEETQYF.

This clonotype was recorded a few times. The V call is TRBV10-1, the J call TRBJ2-5; 8 bases line up with TRBD2. Germline loops: CDR1 WNHNN, CDR2 SYGVQD (reference sequence). The CDR3 extends over 17 amino acids. After removal of 0 bases from V and 5 bases from J, the junction contained 11 bases not matched to a gene. This CDR3 is CASSESTAGDGEETQYF. As DNA, the CDR3 is TGCGCCAGCAGTGAGTCGACAGCGGGAGATGGGGAGGAGACCCAGTACTTC.

There are a few counts of this clonotype. The chain uses TRBV7-2 and TRBJ2-1; 13 nucleotides line up with TRBD2. This CDR3 contains 14 residues. The germline V gene has CDR1 SGHTA and CDR2 FQGNSA. V shed 3 bases and J 9 bases; nucleotides not matched to a gene: 2. The CDR3 DNA sequence: TGTGCCAGCAGCTTCGGACTAGCGGGAGTTGAGCAGTTCTTC. This gives the protein CASSFGLAGVEQFF.

The chain uses TRBV3-1 and TRBJ2-1; D unresolved. This CDR3 region has 13 residues. V gave up 3 bases and J gave up 4 bases, with 7 bases separating them. CDR1 and CDR2 (germline): LGHDT, YNNKEL (reference sequence). This chain's CDR3 is CASSHRGYNEQFF. The DNA for the CDR3 is TGTGCCAGCAGCCACCGTGGGTACAATGAGCAGTTCTTC.

This chain joins TRBV18 and TRBJ1-4; D gene ambiguous. This CDR3 has 11 residues. V lost 1 base and J lost 8, with 2 bases in between. The germline V gene has CDR1 KGHSH and CDR2 LQKENI. DNA for the CDR3: TGTGCCAGCTCACCACAAGAAAAACTGTTTTTT. Protein: CASSPQEKLFF.

This clonotype was detected ten times or more. The chain joins TRBV29-1 to TRBJ2-3; D perhaps matches TRBD1 (6 bases). Germline CDR1 SQVTM, CDR2 ANQGSEA. The V gene lost 6 bases and the J gene lost 2 bases, with 9 bases spanning the gap. The CDR3 has 12 residues. CDR3 in DNA: TGCAGCGTGGGGGCTAACACAGATACGCAGTATTTT. Translation gives CSVGANTDTQYF.

The chain employs TRBV6-6 and TRBJ2-3; D possibly uses TRBD1 or TRBD2 (5 bases each). V was clipped by 6 bases and J by 6 bases, with 13 bases between them. Germline V CDR1 and CDR2: MNHNY, SVGAGI (reference sequence). There are 13 residues in the CDR3. The CDR3 DNA reads as TGTGCCAGCAGATATCCGGGACCGGATACGCAGTATTTT. As protein: CASRYPGPDTQYF.

This clonotype was observed a handful of times. J is TRBJ2-7 and V is TRBV28; D perhaps matches TRBD2 (6 bases). The length of the CDR3 is 14 residues. V lost 5 bases and J 6 bases, leaving 17 bases between the germline ends. Germline loops: CDR1 MDHEN, CDR2 SYDVKM. CDR3 in DNA: TGTGCCAGCAGTCACGGGACTGCCGTACTCGAGCAGTACTTC. Its protein is CASSHGTAVLEQYF.

The rearrangement uses TRBV20-1 and TRBJ2-7; D perhaps matches TRBD2 (5 bases). Germline V gene data show CDR1 as DFQATT and CDR2 as SNEGSKA (reference sequence). V lost 1 base and J 3 bases, leaving 13 bases between the germline ends. The CDR3 length is 14 residues. The CDR3: CSARVPGVRYEQYF. As DNA, the CDR3 is TGCAGTGCTAGAGTCCCCGGGGTCCGCTACGAGCAGTACTTC.

This chain joins TRBV20-1 and TRBJ1-1; weak D call: TRBD1 (6 bases). The germline V gene encodes CDR1 DFQATT and CDR2 SNEGSKA (reference sequence). The CDR3 contains 15 residues. V was trimmed by 6 bases and J by 1 base, leaving 18 bases between them. The CDR3, as DNA: TGCAGTGCGCCAAGGGGGAGTAGGACGAACACTGAAGCTTTCTTT. Protein: CSAPRGSRTNTEAFF.

This clonotype was recorded a few times. The chain uses TRBV15 and TRBJ1-1; D gene uncertain. The CDR3 runs 13 residues. Looked up from germline, CDR1 is LNHNV and CDR2 is YYDKDF (reference sequence). V was clipped by 3 bases and J by 7 bases, with 12 bases between them. CDR3 in DNA: TGTGCCACCAGCAGGGCCCGGACGGGTGAAGCTTTCTTT. Its translation is CATSRARTGEAFF. The full variable domain, with the rest looked up from reference TRBV15 and TRBJ1-1, is DAMVIQNPRYQVTQFGKPVTLSCSQTLNHNVMYWYQQKSSQAPKLLFHYYDKDFNNEADTPDNFQSRRPNTSFCFLDIRSPGLGDTAMYLCATSRARTGEAFFGQGTRLTVV.

This clonotype was counted a few times. This chain uses TRBV20-1 with TRBJ2-4; no firm D call. The CDR3 sequence is 13 residues long. V gave up 3 bases and J gave up 3 bases, with 9 bases separating them. Looked up from germline, CDR1 is DFQATT and CDR2 is SNEGSKA (reference sequence). The CDR3 sequence is CSASGIDKNIQYF. The CDR3 coding sequence is TGCAGTGCTAGTGGGATAGACAAAAACATTCAGTACTTC.